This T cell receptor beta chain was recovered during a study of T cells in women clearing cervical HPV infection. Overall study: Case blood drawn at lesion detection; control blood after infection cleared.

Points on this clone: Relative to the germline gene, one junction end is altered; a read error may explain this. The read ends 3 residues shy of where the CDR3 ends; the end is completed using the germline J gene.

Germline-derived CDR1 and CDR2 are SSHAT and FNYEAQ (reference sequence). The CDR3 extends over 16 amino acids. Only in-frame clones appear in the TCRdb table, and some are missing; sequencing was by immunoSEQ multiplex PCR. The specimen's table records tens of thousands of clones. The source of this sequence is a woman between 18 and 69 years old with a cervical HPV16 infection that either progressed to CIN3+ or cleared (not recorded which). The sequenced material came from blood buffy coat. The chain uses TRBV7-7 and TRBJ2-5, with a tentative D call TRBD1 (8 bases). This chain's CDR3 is CASSTNLQGGQETQYF. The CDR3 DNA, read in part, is TGTGCTAGCAGCACAAACTTACAGGGGGGGCAAGAGACC.